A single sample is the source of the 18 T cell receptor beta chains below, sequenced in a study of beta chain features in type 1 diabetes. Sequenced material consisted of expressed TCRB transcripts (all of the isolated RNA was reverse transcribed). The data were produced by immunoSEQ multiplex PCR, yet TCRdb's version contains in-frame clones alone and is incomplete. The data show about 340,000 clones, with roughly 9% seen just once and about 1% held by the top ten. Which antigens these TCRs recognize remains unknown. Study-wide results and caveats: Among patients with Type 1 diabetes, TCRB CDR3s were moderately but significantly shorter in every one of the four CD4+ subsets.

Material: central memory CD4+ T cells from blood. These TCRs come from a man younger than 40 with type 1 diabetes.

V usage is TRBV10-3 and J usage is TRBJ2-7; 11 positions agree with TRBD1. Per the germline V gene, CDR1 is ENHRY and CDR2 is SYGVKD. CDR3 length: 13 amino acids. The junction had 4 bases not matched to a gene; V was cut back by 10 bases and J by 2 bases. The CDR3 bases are TGTGCCACCGGACAGGGGGCAACCTACGAGCAGTACTTC. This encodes CATGQGATYEQYF.

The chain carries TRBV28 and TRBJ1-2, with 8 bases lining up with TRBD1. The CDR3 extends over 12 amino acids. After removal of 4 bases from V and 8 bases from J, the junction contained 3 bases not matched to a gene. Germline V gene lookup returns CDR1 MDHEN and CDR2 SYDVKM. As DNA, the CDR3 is TGTGCCAGCAGTTCCGGACAGGGCGGCTACACCTTC. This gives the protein CASSSGQGGYTF.

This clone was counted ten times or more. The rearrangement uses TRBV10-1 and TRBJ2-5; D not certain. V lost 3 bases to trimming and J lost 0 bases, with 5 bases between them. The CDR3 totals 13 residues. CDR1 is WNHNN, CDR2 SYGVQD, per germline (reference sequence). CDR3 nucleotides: TGCGCCAGCAGTGAAGGGTACCAAGAGACCCAGTACTTC. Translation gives CASSEGYQETQYF.

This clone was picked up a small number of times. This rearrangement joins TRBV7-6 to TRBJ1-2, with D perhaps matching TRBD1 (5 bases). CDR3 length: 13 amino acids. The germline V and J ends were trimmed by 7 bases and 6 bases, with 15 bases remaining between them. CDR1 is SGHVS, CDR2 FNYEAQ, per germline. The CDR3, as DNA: TGTGCCAGCAACGTAGGAGGGGCGGATGGCTACACCTTC. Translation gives CASNVGGADGYTF.

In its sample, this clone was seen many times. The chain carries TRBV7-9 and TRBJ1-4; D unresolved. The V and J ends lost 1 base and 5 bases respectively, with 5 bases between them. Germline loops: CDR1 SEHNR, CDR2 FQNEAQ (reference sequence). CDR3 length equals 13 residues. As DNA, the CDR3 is TGTGCCAGCAGCTTAGGCTTAAATGAAAAACTGTTTTTT. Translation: CASSLGLNEKLFF.

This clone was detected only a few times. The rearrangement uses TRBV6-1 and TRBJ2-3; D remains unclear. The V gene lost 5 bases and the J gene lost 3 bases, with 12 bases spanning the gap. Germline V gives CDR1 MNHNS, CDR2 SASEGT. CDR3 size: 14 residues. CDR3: CASSYLARTDTQYF. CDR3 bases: TGTGCCAGCAGTTATTTGGCTAGAACAGATACGCAGTATTTT.

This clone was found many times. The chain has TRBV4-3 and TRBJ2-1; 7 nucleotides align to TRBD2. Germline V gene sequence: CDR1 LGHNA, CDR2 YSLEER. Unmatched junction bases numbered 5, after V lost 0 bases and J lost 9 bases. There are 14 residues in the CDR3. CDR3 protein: CASSQDSGGSEQFF. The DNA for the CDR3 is TGCGCCAGCAGCCAAGATTCGGGGGGTAGTGAGCAGTTCTTC.

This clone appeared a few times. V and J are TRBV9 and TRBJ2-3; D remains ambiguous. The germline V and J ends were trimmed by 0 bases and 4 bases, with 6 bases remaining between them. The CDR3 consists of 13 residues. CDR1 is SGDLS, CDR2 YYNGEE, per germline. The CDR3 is CASSVEYPDTQYF. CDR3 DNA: TGTGCCAGCAGCGTAGAGTACCCAGATACGCAGTATTTT.

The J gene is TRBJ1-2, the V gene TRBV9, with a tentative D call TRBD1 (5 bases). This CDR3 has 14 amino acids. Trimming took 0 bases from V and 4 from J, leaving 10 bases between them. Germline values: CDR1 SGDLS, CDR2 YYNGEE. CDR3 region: CASSVDQGLYGYTF. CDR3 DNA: TGTGCCAGCAGCGTAGATCAGGGCCTCTATGGCTACACCTTC. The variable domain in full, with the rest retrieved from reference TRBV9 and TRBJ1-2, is DSGVTQTPKHLITATGQRVTLRCSPRSGDLSVYWYQQSLDQGLQFLIQYYNGEERAKGNILERFSAQQFPDLHSELNLSSLELGDSALYFCASSVDQGLYGYTFGSGTRLTVV.

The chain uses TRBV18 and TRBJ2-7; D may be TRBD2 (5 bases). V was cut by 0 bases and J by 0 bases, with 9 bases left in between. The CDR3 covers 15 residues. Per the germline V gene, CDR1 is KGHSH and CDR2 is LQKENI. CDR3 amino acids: CASSPPSRGSYEQYF. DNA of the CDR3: TGTGCCAGCTCACCACCCAGCCGGGGCTCCTACGAGCAGTACTTC.

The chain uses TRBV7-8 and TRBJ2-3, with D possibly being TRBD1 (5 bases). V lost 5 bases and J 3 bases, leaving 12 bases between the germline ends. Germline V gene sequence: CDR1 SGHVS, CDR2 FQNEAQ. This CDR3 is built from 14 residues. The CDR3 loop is CASSPQGGTDTQYF. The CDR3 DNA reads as TGTGCCAGCAGCCCCCAGGGTGGGACAGATACGCAGTATTTT.

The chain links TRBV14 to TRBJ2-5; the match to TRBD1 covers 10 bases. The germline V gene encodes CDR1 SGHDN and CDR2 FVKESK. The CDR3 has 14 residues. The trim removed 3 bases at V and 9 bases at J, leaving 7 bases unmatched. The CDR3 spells CASSQGQGLGAQYF. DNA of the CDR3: TGTGCCAGCAGCCAGGGACAGGGGCTCGGGGCCCAGTACTTC.

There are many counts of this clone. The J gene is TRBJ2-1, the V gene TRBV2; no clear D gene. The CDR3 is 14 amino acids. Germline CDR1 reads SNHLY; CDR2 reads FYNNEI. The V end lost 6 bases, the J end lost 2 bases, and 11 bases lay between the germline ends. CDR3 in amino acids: CASSAELAYNEQFF. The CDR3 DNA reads TGTGCCAGCAGCGCGGAACTGGCCTACAATGAGCAGTTCTTC.

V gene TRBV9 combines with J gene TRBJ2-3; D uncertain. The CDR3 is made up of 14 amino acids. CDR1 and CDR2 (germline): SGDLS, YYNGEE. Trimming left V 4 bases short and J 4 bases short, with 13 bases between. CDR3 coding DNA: TGTGCCAGCAGCCCTCAGACCCTCTCAGATACGCAGTATTTT. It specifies CASSPQTLSDTQYF.

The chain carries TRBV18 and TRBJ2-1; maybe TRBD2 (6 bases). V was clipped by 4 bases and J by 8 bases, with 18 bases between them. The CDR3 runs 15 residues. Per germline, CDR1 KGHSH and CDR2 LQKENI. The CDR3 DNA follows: TGTGCCAGCTCACAGAATGCGGGGTCAGTGGATGAGCAGTTCTTC. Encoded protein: CASSQNAGSVDEQFF.

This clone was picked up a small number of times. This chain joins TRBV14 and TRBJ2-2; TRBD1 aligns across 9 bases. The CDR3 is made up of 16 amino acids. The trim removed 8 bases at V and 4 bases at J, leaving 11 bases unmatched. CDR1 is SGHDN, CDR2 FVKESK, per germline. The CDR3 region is CASAPVGDRATGELFF. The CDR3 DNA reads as TGTGCCAGCGCCCCAGTGGGGGACAGGGCCACCGGGGAGCTGTTTTTT.

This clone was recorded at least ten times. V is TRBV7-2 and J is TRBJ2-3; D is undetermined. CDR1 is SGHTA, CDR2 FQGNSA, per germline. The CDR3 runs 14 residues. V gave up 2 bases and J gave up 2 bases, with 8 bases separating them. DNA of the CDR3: TGTGCCAGCAGCTTAATCATGGCCACAGATACGCAGTATTTT. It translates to CASSLIMATDTQYF.

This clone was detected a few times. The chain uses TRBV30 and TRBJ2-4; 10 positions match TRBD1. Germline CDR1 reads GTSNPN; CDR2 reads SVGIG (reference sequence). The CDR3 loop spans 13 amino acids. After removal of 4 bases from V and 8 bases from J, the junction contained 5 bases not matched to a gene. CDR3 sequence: CAWNGQGVHIQYF. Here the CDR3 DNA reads TGTGCCTGGAATGGACAGGGGGTGCACATTCAGTACTTC.